This entry is about one T cell receptor beta chain. This sample was taken from a study of blood T cell repertoires in COVID-19. Original handling: How many nucleated cells were present was estimated from reference gene primer amplification. Here immunoSEQ multiplex PCR was the method, and the copy in TCRdb shows in-frame clones only, minus some. That table supplies the V and J calls and clone size; D and trimming were determined from the DNA. The sample shows some 150,000 clones, 80% to 90% of them seen only once. Germline V CDR1 and CDR2: SGHTA, FQGTGA. CDR3 length: 15 amino acids. Deletions cut 1 base from V and 4 bases from J, with 10 bases between.

The sequenced sample consisted of peripheral blood. The origin of this receptor is a woman aged 55-75 years with acute or convalescent COVID-19. The chain has TRBV7-3 and TRBJ2-2; D perhaps matches TRBD1 (5 bases). This CDR3 reads CASSLRQGPTGELFF. DNA of the CDR3: TGTGCCAGCAGCTTAAGGCAGGGTCCCACCGGGGAGCTGTTTTTT.